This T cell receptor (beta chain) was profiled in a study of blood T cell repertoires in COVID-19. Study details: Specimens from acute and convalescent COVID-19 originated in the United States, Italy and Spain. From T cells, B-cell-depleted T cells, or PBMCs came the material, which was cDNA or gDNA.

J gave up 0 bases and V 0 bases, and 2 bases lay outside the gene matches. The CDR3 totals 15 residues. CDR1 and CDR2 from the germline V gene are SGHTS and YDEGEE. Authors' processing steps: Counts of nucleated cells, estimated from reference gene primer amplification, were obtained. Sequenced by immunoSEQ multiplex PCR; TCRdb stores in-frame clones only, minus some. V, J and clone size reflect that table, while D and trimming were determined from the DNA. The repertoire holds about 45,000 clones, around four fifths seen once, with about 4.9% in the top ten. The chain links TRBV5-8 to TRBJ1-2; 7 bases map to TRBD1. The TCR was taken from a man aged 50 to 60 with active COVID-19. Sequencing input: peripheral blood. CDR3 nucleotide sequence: TGTGCCAGCAGCTTGGGGGGACAGTCTAACTATGGCTACACCTTC. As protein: CASSLGGQSNYGYTF.